The TCR beta chain described here comes from a study of control samples from healthy donors and cancer patients. Generated by immunoSEQ multiplex PCR, the TCRdb table keeps only in-frame clones and is missing some. The data hold 120,000 or so clones, with around 87% observed a single time. This clone has more than one count but fewer than ten. This CDR3 contains 14 residues. From germline, CDR1 is MDHEN and CDR2 SYDVKM. V shed 5 bases and J shed 7 bases, with 14 bases lying between them. The chain links TRBV28 to TRBJ1-4; D possibly corresponds to TRBD1 (5 bases). The clonotype originates from a man in his sixties in good health. Material for sequencing was blood. This CDR3 reads CASSLFGAFEKLFF. CDR3 sequence (DNA): TGTGCCAGCAGTCTCTTCGGGGCTTTTGAAAAACTGTTTTTT.